The T cell receptor beta chain described here comes from a study of T-cell memory formation after mild COVID-19. Study-level background: The TCR clusters were mostly specific to one donor. Study-wide results and caveats: While clones contracting from day 15 to 85 were balanced between CD4 and CD8, later expanders leaned CD4+.

As for this clonotype: Its specificity is unknown.

5'RACE primed from the constant segment yielded TCR alpha and TCR beta cDNA libraries bearing sample barcodes and UMIs. TCRdb reanalysed the 5' RACE reads using MiXCR and keeps one entry per CDR3 protein. The data contain hundreds of thousands of distinct CDR3 sequences, roughly 15% of them singletons. The V end lost 4 bases, the J end lost 5 bases, and 18 bases lay between the germline ends. The CDR3 consists of 15 residues. Per germline, CDR1 SGDLS and CDR2 YYNGEE. The material sequenced was PBMCs or a T cell subset sorted from them (not recorded which). The TCR originated in a man between 18 and 29 years old who had mild COVID-19 (a few samples of this study predate the infection). Cell type and time point are not known. The genes are TRBV9 and TRBJ2-5, with D possibly being TRBD1 or TRBD2 (5 bases each). In DNA form, the CDR3 reads TGTGCCAGCAGCCCAAGAGGATGGGGGACGGAGACCCAGTACTTC. It encodes CASSPRGWGTETQYF.